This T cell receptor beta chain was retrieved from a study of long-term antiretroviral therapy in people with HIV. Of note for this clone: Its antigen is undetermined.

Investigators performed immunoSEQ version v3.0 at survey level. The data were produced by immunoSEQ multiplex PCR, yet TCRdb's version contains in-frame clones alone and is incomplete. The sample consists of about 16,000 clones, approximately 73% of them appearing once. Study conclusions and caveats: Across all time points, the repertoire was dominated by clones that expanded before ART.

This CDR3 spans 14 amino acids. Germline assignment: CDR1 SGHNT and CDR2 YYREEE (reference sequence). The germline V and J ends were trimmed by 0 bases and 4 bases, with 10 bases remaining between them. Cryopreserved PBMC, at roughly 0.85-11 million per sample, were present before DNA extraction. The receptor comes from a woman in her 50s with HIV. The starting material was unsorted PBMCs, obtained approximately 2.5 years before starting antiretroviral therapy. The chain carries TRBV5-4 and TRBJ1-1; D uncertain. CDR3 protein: CASSLVLEATEAFF. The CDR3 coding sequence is TGTGCCAGCAGCTTGGTTCTCGAGGCCACTGAAGCTTTCTTT.